Listed below are T cell receptor beta chains from one sample, sequenced in a study of T cell responses to AZD1222 COVID-19 vaccine. Some clones are missing from TCRdb's copy, which holds only in-frame ones; the method was immunoSEQ multiplex PCR. Among 160,000 or so clones listed, 92% were seen once. The starting material was peripheral blood, obtained 28 days after the second AZD1222 dose. These receptors originate from an adult who received the AZD1222 COVID-19 vaccine. CDR3s include the opening cysteine and the closing phenylalanine or tryptophan. The order of the fields is clone size, V gene, J gene, D gene, CDR3 protein, CDR3 DNA. D genes are given only for firm matches. For some rows the clone size is stated as once, few or many, or as a class when expanded; others skip it.

NA	TRBV19	TRBJ2-1	TRBD2	CASSIAGTSGGYNEQFF	TGTGCCAGTAGTATAGCCGGGACTAGCGGGGGGTACAATGAGCAGTTCTTC
few	TRBV5-1	TRBJ2-5	NA	CASRTESGETQYF	TGCGCCAGCAGAACCGAGAGTGGAGAGACCCAGTACTTC
NA	TRBV19	TRBJ1-5	NA	CASAAPNQPQHF	TGTGCCAGCGCGGCCCCGAATCAGCCCCAGCATTTT
NA	TRBV2	TRBJ2-5	NA	CASATGWETQYF	TGTGCCAGCGCTACCGGTTGGGAGACCCAGTACTTC
NA	TRBV11-2	TRBJ2-3	NA	CASSPPRAPTDTQYF	TGTGCCAGCAGCCCCCCAAGGGCCCCCACAGATACGCAGTATTTT
NA	TRBV18	TRBJ1-2	NA	CASSRERGDYGYTF	TGTGCCAGCTCACGGGAGCGGGGGGACTATGGCTACACCTTC
NA	TRBV7-7	TRBJ2-2	NA	CASSFGRSGTGELFF	TGTGCTAGCAGCTTTGGCAGGAGTGGGACCGGGGAGCTGTTTTTT
NA	TRBV4-2	TRBJ2-1	NA	CASKETAYNEQFF	TGTGCCAGCAAGGAAACGGCCTACAATGAGCAGTTCTTC
NA	TRBV6-5	TRBJ2-7	NA	CASSFGVAQGSRQYF	TGTGCCAGCAGTTTCGGCGTAGCCCAGGGGTCGAGGCAGTACTTC
NA	TRBV9	TRBJ1-2	NA	CASSVGTEYGYTF	TGTGCCAGCAGCGTAGGAACAGAGTATGGCTACACCTTC
NA	TRBV25-1	TRBJ1-4	TRBD1	CASRGWDRGYNEKLFF	TGTGCCAGCAGGGGATGGGACAGGGGATATAATGAAAAACTGTTTTTT
few	TRBV2	TRBJ1-3	TRBD1	CASTRGDRTGNTIYF	TGTGCCAGCACCCGGGGGGACAGAACTGGAAACACCATATATTTT
NA	TRBV15	TRBJ2-7	TRBD2	CATSRATSGYHEQYF	TGTGCCACCAGCAGAGCGACTAGCGGGTATCACGAGCAGTACTTC
NA	TRBV4-1	TRBJ1-5	TRBD1	CASSQGTGDNWGSNQPQHF	TGCGCCAGCAGCCAAGGGACAGGGGATAACTGGGGTAGCAATCAGCCCCAGCATTTT
NA	TRBV6-5	TRBJ1-1	TRBD1	CASSKQGGDTEAFF	TGTGCCAGCAGTAAACAGGGGGGGGACACTGAAGCTTTCTTT
NA	TRBV19	TRBJ1-2	NA	CASSDKGQSYGYTF	TGTGCCAGTAGTGATAAAGGACAGTCCTATGGCTACACCTTC
NA	TRBV19	TRBJ2-7	TRBD1	CASSKDRGDYEQYF	TGTGCCAGTAGCAAGGACAGGGGGGACTACGAGCAGTACTTC
NA	TRBV18	TRBJ2-7	NA	CASSPKIMEGGYEQYF	TGTGCCAGCTCACCAAAGATAATGGAAGGAGGGTACGAGCAGTACTTC
NA	TRBV2	TRBJ1-1	TRBD1	CASSNQGANTEAFF	TGTGCCAGCAGTAATCAGGGGGCAAACACTGAAGCTTTCTTT
NA	TRBV5-1	TRBJ1-1	NA	CASSISTGNTEAFF	TGCGCCAGCAGCATATCGACAGGGAACACTGAAGCTTTCTTT
NA	TRBV12-3/TRBV12-4	TRBJ1-4	NA	CASSFTNEKLFF	TGTGCCAGCAGTTTTACCAATGAAAAACTGTTTTTT
NA	TRBV18	TRBJ2-3	TRBD1	CASSPLTGSSDTQYF	TGTGCCAGCTCACCCTTGACAGGGAGTTCGGATACGCAGTATTTT
NA	TRBV27	TRBJ2-5	NA	CASSAIGNFAQQTQYF	TGTGCCAGCAGTGCCATTGGGAACTTTGCGCAGCAGACCCAGTACTTC
NA	TRBV23-1	TRBJ2-2	NA	CASTQTATNTGELFF	TGCGCCAGCACCCAGACAGCCACGAACACCGGGGAGCTGTTTTTT
NA	TRBV2	TRBJ1-4	TRBD1	CASSRTGGNEKLFF	TGTGCCAGCAGTCGGACAGGGGGCAATGAAAAACTGTTTTTT
NA	TRBV5-6	TRBJ1-5	NA	CASSSGRDQPQHF	TGTGCCAGCAGCTCCGGAAGAGATCAGCCCCAGCATTTT
NA	TRBV10-3	TRBJ2-1	TRBD2	CAISETSGYNEQFF	TGTGCCATCAGTGAGACTAGCGGGTACAATGAGCAGTTCTTC
NA	TRBV2	TRBJ1-1	NA	CASSADLGGMF	TGTGCCAGCAGTGCTGACTTAGGGGGGATGTTT
NA	TRBV9	TRBJ2-1	TRBD2	CASSVASSGGYNEQFF	TGTGCCAGCAGCGTAGCTAGCAGCGGGGGGTACAATGAGCAGTTCTTC
NA	TRBV12-3/TRBV12-4	TRBJ2-2	NA	CASYEQGAGELFF	TGTGCCAGCTACGAACAGGGTGCCGGGGAGCTGTTTTTT
NA	TRBV27	TRBJ2-5	NA	CASSLSIPSETQYF	TGTGCCAGCAGTTTATCGATACCTAGTGAGACCCAGTACTTC
NA	TRBV27	TRBJ2-7	NA	CATTDSSYEQYF	TGTGCCACCACGGACAGCTCCTACGAGCAGTACTTC
once	TRBV11-3	TRBJ1-1	NA	CASSEAGALGTEAFF	TGTGCCAGCAGCGAAGCAGGGGCCTTGGGCACTGAAGCTTTCTTT
NA	TRBV27	TRBJ2-1	TRBD1	CASSTAGGGYPEQFF	TGTGCCAGCAGTACCGCAGGGGGCGGGTATCCTGAGCAGTTCTTC
once	TRBV6-5	TRBJ2-5	TRBD1	CASNPGQGGETQYF	TGTGCCAGCAATCCGGGACAGGGCGGAGAGACCCAGTACTTC
NA	TRBV4-1	TRBJ2-7	TRBD1	CASSPTKGQGYEQYF	TGCGCCAGCAGTCCAACTAAAGGACAGGGGTACGAGCAGTACTTC
NA	TRBV5-6	TRBJ2-7	NA	CASSLFGYSYEQYF	TGTGCCAGCAGCTTGTTTGGGTACTCCTACGAGCAGTACTTC
NA	TRBV27	TRBJ1-5	NA	CASSSGGSGFQPQHF	TGTGCCAGCAGTTCTGGGGGCTCGGGGTTTCAGCCCCAGCATTTT
NA	TRBV11-2	TRBJ2-1	TRBD2	CASSLDWGGGAHEQFF	TGTGCCAGCAGCTTAGATTGGGGCGGGGGGGCCCATGAGCAGTTCTTC
NA	TRBV30	TRBJ1-2	NA	CAWSVLANYGYTF	TGTGCCTGGAGTGTACTAGCTAACTATGGCTACACCTTC
NA	TRBV7-7	TRBJ2-2	TRBD2	CASGVRGTGELFF	TGTGCTAGCGGGGTCCGGGGCACCGGGGAGCTGTTTTTT
NA	TRBV5-4	TRBJ2-7	NA	CASSFGGKSSYEQYF	TGTGCCAGCAGCTTTGGGGGGAAGAGCTCCTACGAGCAGTACTTC
NA	TRBV2	TRBJ1-4	TRBD1	CASSLGQGGLHEKLFF	TGTGCCAGCAGTCTGGGACAGGGAGGATTGCATGAAAAACTGTTTTTT
NA	TRBV19	TRBJ2-1	NA	CASSQQDYNEQFF	TGTGCCAGTAGCCAACAGGACTACAATGAGCAGTTCTTC
NA	TRBV9	TRBJ2-4	NA	CASSPLRGSIGKNIQYF	TGTGCCAGCAGTCCCCTCCGGGGATCTATTGGCAAAAACATTCAGTACTTC
NA	TRBV19	TRBJ1-5	NA	CASSRVNQPQHF	TGTGCCAGTAGTAGGGTAAACCAGCCCCAGCATTTT
NA	TRBV6-5	TRBJ2-7	NA	CASRAVGFSYEQYF	TGTGCCAGCAGGGCAGTGGGGTTCTCCTACGAGCAGTACTTC
NA	TRBV7-6	TRBJ1-6	NA	CASSPLGGAGQNNSPLHF	TGTGCCAGCAGCCCGCTCGGCGGGGCTGGACAGAATAATTCACCCCTCCACTTT
NA	TRBV19	TRBJ1-1	TRBD1	CASNTRQGQTEAFF	TGTGCCAGTAACACCAGACAGGGTCAAACTGAAGCTTTCTTT
NA	TRBV5-5	TRBJ1-5	TRBD1	CASSLQGENQPQHF	TGTGCCAGCAGCTTACAGGGGGAAAATCAGCCCCAGCATTTT
NA	TRBV19	TRBJ1-2	NA	CASSAQIRDMVYGYTF	TGTGCCAGTAGTGCCCAGATCCGGGACATGGTCTATGGCTACACCTTC
NA	TRBV10-3	TRBJ1-1	NA	CAISGSEGTEAFF	TGTGCCATCAGTGGCAGCGAGGGGACTGAAGCTTTCTTT
NA	TRBV6-1	TRBJ2-7	NA	CASSEYLQGINEQYF	TGTGCCAGCAGTGAATACCTCCAAGGGATCAACGAGCAGTACTTC
NA	TRBV28	TRBJ1-1	NA	CASSILTGVQGNTEAFF	TGTGCCAGCAGCATACTGACGGGGGTACAGGGGAACACTGAAGCTTTCTTT
NA	TRBV2	TRBJ2-3	TRBD2	CASSERGANTDTQYF	TGTGCCAGCAGTGAGCGGGGGGCCAACACAGATACGCAGTATTTT
NA	TRBV6-6	TRBJ2-2	NA	CASSLRVDGTGELFF	TGTGCCAGCAGTTTACGGGTGGATGGGACCGGGGAGCTGTTTTTT
NA	TRBV4-1	TRBJ2-3	TRBD2	CASSHRLAGAVTDTQYF	TGCGCCAGCAGCCATCGACTAGCGGGGGCGGTGACAGATACGCAGTATTTT
NA	TRBV6-6	TRBJ1-1	NA	CASRELSTEAFF	TGTGCCAGCAGGGAGTTATCGACTGAAGCTTTCTTT
few	TRBV2	TRBJ1-5	NA	CASSTNPRQAVQPQHF	TGTGCCAGCAGTACGAACCCCAGACAGGCCGTTCAGCCCCAGCATTTT
NA	TRBV18	TRBJ1-2	TRBD1	CASSRQGANYGYTF	TGTGCCAGCTCTAGACAGGGCGCTAACTATGGCTACACCTTC